The 3 T cell receptor beta chains listed next were all sequenced from one sample in a study of siplizumab effects on memory and regulatory T cells. The table came from immunoSEQ multiplex PCR; TCRdb's copy has only in-frame clones and leaves some out. The sample shows more than 75,000 clones, 80% to 95% of them seen only once. Sequenced material: CD8+ T cells sorted from blood. These receptors came from a human donor in good health.

The chain links TRBV30 to TRBJ2-7; TRBD1 is a possible D gene (5 bases). The CDR3 extends over 13 amino acids. CDR1 and CDR2 (germline): GTSNPN, SVGIG (reference sequence). V lost 3 bases and J 5 bases, leaving 14 bases between the germline ends. The CDR3 spells CAWSSGQGDEQYF. DNA for the CDR3: TGTGCCTGGAGCTCAGGCCAGGGCGACGAGCAGTACTTC.

The count of this clone is one. The chain is built from TRBV7-9 and TRBJ2-1; D call uncertain. CDR3 length equals 17 residues. The germline V gene encodes CDR1 SEHNR and CDR2 FQNEAQ (reference sequence). V was trimmed by 4 bases and J by 3 bases, leaving 19 bases between them. CDR3 region: CASSSPPGVPFYNEQFF. The CDR3 DNA follows: TGTGCCAGCAGCTCCCCTCCTGGAGTTCCCTTCTACAATGAGCAGTTCTTC.

The chain carries TRBV4-2 and TRBJ2-3; 8 bases are shared with TRBD2. Trimming took 0 bases from V and 4 from J; bases not matched to a gene: 6. CDR1 LGHNA and CDR2 YNFKEQ come from the germline V gene. The CDR3 has 16 residues. The DNA of the CDR3 is TGTGCCAGCAGCCAAGATCTTAGCGGGGCGGCAGATACGCAGTATTTT. Protein sequence: CASSQDLSGAADTQYF.